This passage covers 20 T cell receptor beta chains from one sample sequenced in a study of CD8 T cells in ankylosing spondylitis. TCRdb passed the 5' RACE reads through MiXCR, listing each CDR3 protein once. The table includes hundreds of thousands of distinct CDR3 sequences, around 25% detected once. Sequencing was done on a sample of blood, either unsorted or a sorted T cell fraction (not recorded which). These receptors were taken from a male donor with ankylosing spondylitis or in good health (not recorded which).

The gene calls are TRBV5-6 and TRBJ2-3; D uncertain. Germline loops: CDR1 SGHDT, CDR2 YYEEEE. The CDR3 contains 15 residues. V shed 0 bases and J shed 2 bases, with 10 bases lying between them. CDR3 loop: CASSLEGILTDTQYF. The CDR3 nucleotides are TGTGCCAGCAGCTTGGAAGGGATCCTCACAGATACGCAGTATTTT.

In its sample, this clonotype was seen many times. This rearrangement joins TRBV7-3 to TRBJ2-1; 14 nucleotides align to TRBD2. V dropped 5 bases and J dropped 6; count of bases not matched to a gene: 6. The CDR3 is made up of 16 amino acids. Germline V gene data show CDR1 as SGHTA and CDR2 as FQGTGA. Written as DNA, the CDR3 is TGTGCCAGCAGCCCAGGACTAGCGGGAGGACTCAATGAGCAGTTCTTC. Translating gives CASSPGLAGGLNEQFF.

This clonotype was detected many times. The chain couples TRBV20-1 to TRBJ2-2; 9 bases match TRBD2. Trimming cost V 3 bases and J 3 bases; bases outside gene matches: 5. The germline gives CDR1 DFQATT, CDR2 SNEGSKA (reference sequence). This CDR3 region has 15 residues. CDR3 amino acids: CSASRREGHTGELFF. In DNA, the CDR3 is TGCAGTGCTAGTAGGCGGGAGGGCCACACCGGGGAGCTGTTTTTT.

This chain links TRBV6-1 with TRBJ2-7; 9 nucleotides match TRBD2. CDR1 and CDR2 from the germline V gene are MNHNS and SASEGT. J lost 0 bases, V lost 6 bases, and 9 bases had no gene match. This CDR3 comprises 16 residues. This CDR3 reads CASSRSGTSFSYEQYF. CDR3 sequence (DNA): TGTGCCAGCAGCAGAAGCGGGACTAGCTTCTCCTACGAGCAGTACTTC.

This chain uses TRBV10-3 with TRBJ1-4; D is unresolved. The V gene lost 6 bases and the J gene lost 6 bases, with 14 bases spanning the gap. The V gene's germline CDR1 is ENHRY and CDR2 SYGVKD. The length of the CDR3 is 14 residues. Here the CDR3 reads CAIRGNGDDEKLFF. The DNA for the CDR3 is TGTGCCATCAGAGGGAACGGTGATGATGAAAAACTGTTTTTT.

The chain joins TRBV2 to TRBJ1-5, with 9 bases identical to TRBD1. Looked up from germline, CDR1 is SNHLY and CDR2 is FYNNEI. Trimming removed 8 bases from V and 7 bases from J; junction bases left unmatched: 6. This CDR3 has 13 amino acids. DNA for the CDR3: TGTGCCAGCCTCCGGGACAGGGAGCAGCCCCAGCATTTT. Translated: CASLRDREQPQHF.

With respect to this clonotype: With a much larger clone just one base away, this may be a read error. The CDR3 DNA reads TGCGCCAGCAGTACGACACCCGGGGAGCTGTTTTTT. Encoded protein: CASSTTPGELFF. The chain uses TRBV10-1 and TRBJ2-2; D is uncertain. Per germline, CDR1 WNHNN and CDR2 SYGVQD (reference sequence). V lost 5 bases to trimming and J lost 6 bases, with 7 bases between them. CDR3 size: 12 residues.

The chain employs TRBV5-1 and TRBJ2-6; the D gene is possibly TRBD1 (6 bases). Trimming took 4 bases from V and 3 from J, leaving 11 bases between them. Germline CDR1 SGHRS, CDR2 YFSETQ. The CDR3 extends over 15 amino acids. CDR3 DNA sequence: TGCGCCAGCAGCGCTCAGGGGATTGGGGCCAACGTCCTGACTTTC. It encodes CASSAQGIGANVLTF.

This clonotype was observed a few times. CDR3 coding DNA: TGCAGTGGTCGAGCGTTGAGCTACGAGCAGTACTTC. Its translation is CSGRALSYEQYF. The chain recombines TRBV20-1 with TRBJ2-7; unclear D gene. This CDR3 has 12 residues. Germline lookup yields CDR1 DFQATT and CDR2 SNEGSKA (reference sequence). V lost 7 bases and J 3 bases, leaving 13 bases between the germline ends.

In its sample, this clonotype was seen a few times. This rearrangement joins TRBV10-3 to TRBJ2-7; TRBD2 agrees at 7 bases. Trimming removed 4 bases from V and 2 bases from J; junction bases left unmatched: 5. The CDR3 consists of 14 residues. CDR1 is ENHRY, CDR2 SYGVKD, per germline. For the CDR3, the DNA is TGTGCCATCAGTGTGGCTAGCGGTGCCTACGAGCAGTACTTC. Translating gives CAISVASGAYEQYF.

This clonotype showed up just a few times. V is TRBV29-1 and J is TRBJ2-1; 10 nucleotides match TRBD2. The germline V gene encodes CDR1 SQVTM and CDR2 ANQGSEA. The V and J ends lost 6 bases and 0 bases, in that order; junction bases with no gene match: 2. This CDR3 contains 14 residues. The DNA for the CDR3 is TGCAGCGTAATAGCGGGAGGCTCCTACAATGAGCAGTTCTTC. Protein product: CSVIAGGSYNEQFF.

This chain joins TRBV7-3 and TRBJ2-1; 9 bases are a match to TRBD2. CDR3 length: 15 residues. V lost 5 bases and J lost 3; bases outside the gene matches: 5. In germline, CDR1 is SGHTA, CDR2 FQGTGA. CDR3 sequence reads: CASSVLAGFYNEQFF. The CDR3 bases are TGTGCCAGCAGCGTTCTAGCGGGATTCTACAATGAGCAGTTCTTC.

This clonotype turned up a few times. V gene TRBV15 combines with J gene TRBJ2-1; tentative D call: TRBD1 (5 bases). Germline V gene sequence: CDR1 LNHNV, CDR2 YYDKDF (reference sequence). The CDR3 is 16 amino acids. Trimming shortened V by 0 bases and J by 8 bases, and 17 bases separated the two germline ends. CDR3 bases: TGTGCCACCAGCAGAGATCTGGGGCCCCCGGCCCATGAGCAGTTCTTC. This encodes CATSRDLGPPAHEQFF.

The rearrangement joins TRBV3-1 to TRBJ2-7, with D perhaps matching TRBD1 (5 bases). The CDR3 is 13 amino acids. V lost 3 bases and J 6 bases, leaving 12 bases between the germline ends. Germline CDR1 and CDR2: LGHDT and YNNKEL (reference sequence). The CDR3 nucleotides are TGTGCCAGCAGCCACCGGACGACAGTCGAGCAGTACTTC. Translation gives CASSHRTTVEQYF.

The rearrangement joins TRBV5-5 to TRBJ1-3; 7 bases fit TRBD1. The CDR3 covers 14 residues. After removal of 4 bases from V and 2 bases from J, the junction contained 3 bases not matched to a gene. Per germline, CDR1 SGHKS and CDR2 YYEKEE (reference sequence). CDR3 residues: CASSRRGTGNTIYF. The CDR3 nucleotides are TGTGCCAGCAGCCGCAGGGGGACTGGAAACACCATATATTTT.

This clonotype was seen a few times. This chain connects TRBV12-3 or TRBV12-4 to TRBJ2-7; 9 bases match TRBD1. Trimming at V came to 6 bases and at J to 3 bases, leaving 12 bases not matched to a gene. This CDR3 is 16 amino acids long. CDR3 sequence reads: CASRVRNRGQGYEQYF. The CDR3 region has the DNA TGTGCCAGCAGGGTCCGGAACAGGGGGCAGGGCTACGAGCAGTACTTC.

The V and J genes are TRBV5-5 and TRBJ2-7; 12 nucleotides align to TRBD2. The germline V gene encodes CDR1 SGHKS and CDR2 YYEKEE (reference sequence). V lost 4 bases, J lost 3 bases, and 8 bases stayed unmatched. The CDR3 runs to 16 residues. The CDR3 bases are TGTGCCAGCAGCCCCGGACTAGCGGGAAATGGCTACGAGCAGTACTTC. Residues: CASSPGLAGNGYEQYF.

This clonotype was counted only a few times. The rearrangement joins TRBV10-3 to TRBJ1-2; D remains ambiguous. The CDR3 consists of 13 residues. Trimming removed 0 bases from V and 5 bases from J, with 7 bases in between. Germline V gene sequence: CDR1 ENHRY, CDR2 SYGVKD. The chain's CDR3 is CAISESNKYGYTF. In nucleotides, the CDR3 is TGTGCCATCAGTGAGTCGAACAAGTATGGCTACACCTTC.

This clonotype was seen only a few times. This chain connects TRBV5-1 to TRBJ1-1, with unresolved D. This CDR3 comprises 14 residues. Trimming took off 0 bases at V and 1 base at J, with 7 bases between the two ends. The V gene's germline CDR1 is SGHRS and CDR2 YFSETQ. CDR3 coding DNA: TGCGCCAGCAGCTTGGAGTCCGGGAACACTGAAGCTTTCTTT. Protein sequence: CASSLESGNTEAFF.

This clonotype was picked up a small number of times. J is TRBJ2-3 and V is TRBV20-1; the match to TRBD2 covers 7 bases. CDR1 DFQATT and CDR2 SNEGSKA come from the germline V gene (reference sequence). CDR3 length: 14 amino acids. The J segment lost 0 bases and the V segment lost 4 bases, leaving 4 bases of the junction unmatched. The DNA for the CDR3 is TGCAGTGCTATACCTAGCGGAAGCACAGATACGCAGTATTTT. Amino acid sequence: CSAIPSGSTDTQYF.